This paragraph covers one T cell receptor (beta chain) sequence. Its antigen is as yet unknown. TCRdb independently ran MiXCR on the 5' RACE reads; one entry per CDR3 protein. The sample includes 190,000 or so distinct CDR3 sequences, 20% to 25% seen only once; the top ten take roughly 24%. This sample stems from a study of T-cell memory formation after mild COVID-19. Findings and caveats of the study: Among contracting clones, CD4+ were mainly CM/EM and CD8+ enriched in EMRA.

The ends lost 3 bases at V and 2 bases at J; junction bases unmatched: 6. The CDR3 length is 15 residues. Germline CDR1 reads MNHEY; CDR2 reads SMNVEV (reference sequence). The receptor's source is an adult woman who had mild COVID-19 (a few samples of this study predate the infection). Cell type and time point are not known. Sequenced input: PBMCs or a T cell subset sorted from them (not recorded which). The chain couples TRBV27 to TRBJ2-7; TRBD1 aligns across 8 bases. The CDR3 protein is CASSFWTGPTYEQYF. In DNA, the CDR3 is TGTGCCAGCAGTTTCTGGACAGGGCCTACCTACGAGCAGTACTTC.